A single sample is the source of the 17 T cell receptor beta chains below, sequenced in a study of blood T cell repertoires in COVID-19. Generated by immunoSEQ multiplex PCR, the TCRdb table keeps only in-frame clones and is missing some. In the table there are fewer than 80,000 clones, approximately 79% of which are singletons. Sequencing used peripheral blood. The receptors originated from a woman of 80 years or more with active or convalescent COVID-19.

The chain recombines TRBV29-1 with TRBJ2-7, with D tentatively TRBD1 (6 bases). Looked up from germline, CDR1 is SQVTM and CDR2 is ANQGSEA. This CDR3 is built from 14 residues. The ends were cut back, 0 bases at V and 0 bases at J, with 9 bases in the middle. The CDR3 DNA reads TGCAGCGTTGAAGAAGCAGGGGACTCCTACGAGCAGTACTTC. Translated, it gives CSVEEAGDSYEQYF.

The chain combines TRBV27 with TRBJ2-2, with unresolved D. The germline CDR1 and CDR2 sequences are MNHEY and SMNVEV (reference sequence). V was trimmed by 8 bases and J by 2 bases, leaving 12 bases between them. This CDR3 region has 14 residues. The CDR3 DNA is TGTGCCAGCCGCGGAGCAGCAAACACCGGGGAGCTGTTTTTT. Protein product: CASRGAANTGELFF.

The chain joins TRBV15 to TRBJ2-2; maybe TRBD1 (5 bases). Trimming stripped 0 bases from V and 3 bases from J, with 11 bases between. CDR3 length: 16 residues. Looked up from germline, CDR1 is LNHNV and CDR2 is YYDKDF (reference sequence). The CDR3, as DNA: TGTGCCACCAGCAGAGATCTCTCCAGGGACACCGGGGAGCTGTTTTTT. This gives the protein CATSRDLSRDTGELFF.

V is TRBV6-1 and J is TRBJ2-5, with 10 bases that match TRBD1. This CDR3 has 18 residues. V dropped 1 base and J dropped 5; count of bases not matched to a gene: 13. Germline values: CDR1 MNHNS, CDR2 SASEGT. The CDR3 DNA is TGTGCCAGCAGTGAAGGCCTCCGGACAGGGGGGGGGAGCGAGACCCAGTACTTC. Translated: CASSEGLRTGGGSETQYF.

The J gene is TRBJ1-5, the V gene TRBV5-1, with 9 bases matching TRBD1. The germline gives CDR1 SGHRS, CDR2 YFSETQ. The CDR3 loop spans 15 amino acids. The ends lost 7 bases at V and 4 bases at J; junction bases unmatched: 9. The CDR3 DNA reads as TGCGCCAGCGAACGAGGGACAGGGCAAAATCAGCCCCAGCATTTT. This sequence encodes CASERGTGQNQPQHF.

The CDR3 loop is CASTENYFEQFF. In nucleotides, the CDR3 is TGCGCCAGCACCGAGAACTATTTTGAGCAGTTCTTC. The chain joins TRBV10-1 to TRBJ2-1; D uncertain. Germline CDR1 reads WNHNN; CDR2 reads SYGVQD (reference sequence). The V end lost 7 bases, the J end lost 9 bases, and 13 bases lay between the germline ends. The CDR3 covers 12 residues.

The DNA of the CDR3 is TGTGCCAGCAGCTTCGGGACTAGCGGGAGTGGCGGGGAGCTGTTTTTT. Its translation is CASSFGTSGSGGELFF. The chain combines TRBV7-3 with TRBJ2-2; 14 nucleotides line up with TRBD2. This CDR3 contains 16 residues. After removal of 3 bases from V and 7 bases from J, the junction contained 4 bases not matched to a gene. The germline V gene has CDR1 SGHTA and CDR2 FQGTGA.

The chain couples TRBV28 to TRBJ1-6; TRBD1 agrees at 7 bases. Per germline, CDR1 MDHEN and CDR2 SYDVKM. The trim removed 5 bases at V and 10 bases at J, leaving 11 bases unmatched. The CDR3 runs 15 residues. CDR3 DNA sequence: TGTGCCAGCAGTAACCGCAGGGGGGCAGCGTCACCCCTCCACTTT. It is translated as CASSNRRGAASPLHF.

The rearrangement links TRBV19 to TRBJ2-1, with a weak D call TRBD2 (6 bases). Trimming shortened V by 4 bases and J by 3 bases, and 10 bases separated the two germline ends. This CDR3 is 14 amino acids long. Germline V CDR1 and CDR2: LNHDA, SQIVND (reference sequence). The CDR3: CASSTSGVYNEQFF. CDR3 bases: TGTGCCAGTAGTACCTCGGGGGTCTACAATGAGCAGTTCTTC.

This clone has a handful of counts. This chain joins TRBV6-5 and TRBJ1-4, with 10 bases that match TRBD1. The V gene's germline CDR1 is MNHEY and CDR2 SVGAGI. With V trimmed by 6 bases and J by 8 bases, 3 bases remained unmatched. This CDR3 has 13 residues. This CDR3 is CASSTDRGEKLFF. CDR3 nucleotide sequence: TGTGCCAGCAGCACGGACAGGGGGGAAAAACTGTTTTTT.

The chain joins TRBV5-6 to TRBJ2-3; TRBD2 might be the D (6 bases). Germline V gene data show CDR1 as SGHDT and CDR2 as YYEEEE. CDR3 length: 17 amino acids. V was pared by 0 bases and J by 0 bases, with 14 bases between. The CDR3 DNA reads TGTGCCAGCAGCTTGGCCGGGAGAATCGCTAGCACAGATACGCAGTATTTT. The encoded protein is CASSLAGRIASTDTQYF.

This clone occurred once. The chain joins TRBV4-3 to TRBJ1-2; 7 nucleotides agree with TRBD1. CDR1 is LGHNA, CDR2 YSLEER, per germline. With 4 bases clipped from V and 6 bases from J, the junction kept 5 bases outside the gene matches. This CDR3 has 13 residues. The chain's CDR3 is CASSRTGVDGYTF. The CDR3 nucleotides read TGCGCCAGCAGCCGTACAGGGGTGGATGGCTACACCTTC.

In the case of this clone: The identical CDR3 is also encoded by other nucleotide sequences in the sample. CDR3 protein: CASSRTANYGYTF. As DNA, the CDR3 is TGTGCCAGTAGCCGGACAGCTAACTATGGCTACACCTTC. This chain links TRBV19 with TRBJ1-2; D is perhaps TRBD1 (6 bases). The germline V gene encodes CDR1 LNHDA and CDR2 SQIVND (reference sequence). V was pared by 6 bases and J by 0 bases, with 8 bases between. The CDR3 contains 13 residues.

CDR3 bases: TGCGCCAGCAGCTCTGGTGGGGGCGCTGGGACTGAAGCTTTCTTT. It translates to CASSSGGGAGTEAFF. The V call is TRBV5-1, the J call TRBJ1-1; D might be TRBD1 (6 bases). V was shortened by 3 bases and J by 5 bases, with 17 bases between the two germline ends. The germline V gene encodes CDR1 SGHRS and CDR2 YFSETQ. The CDR3 is 15 amino acids.

This clone was recorded once. The CDR3 region has the DNA TGCGCCAGCAGCCAAGATTCAGGGACAGGGGTCTTTACCAAAAACATTCAGTACTTC. Its protein product is CASSQDSGTGVFTKNIQYF. The gene calls are TRBV4-3 and TRBJ2-4, with 10 bases aligning to TRBD1. This CDR3 region has 19 residues. Germline V gene sequence: CDR1 LGHNA, CDR2 YSLEER. Trimming at V came to 0 bases and at J to 2 bases, leaving 10 bases not matched to a gene.

J is TRBJ2-5 and V is TRBV21-1; TRBD2, the D gene given by the table, was not confirmed from the DNA. TRBV21-1 is flagged as a pseudogene. This CDR3 is 16 amino acids long. Here the CDR3 DNA reads TGTGCCAGCAGCAAAGTACAGCGGGGCCAGCAAGAGACCCAGTACTTC. This sequence encodes CASSKVQRGQQETQYF.

V and J are TRBV9 and TRBJ2-7; a possible D gene is TRBD2 (5 bases). From germline, CDR1 is SGDLS and CDR2 YYNGEE. This CDR3 has 14 residues. V gave up 0 bases and J gave up 0 bases, with 7 bases separating them. CDR3 sequence: CASSVGGSSYEQYF. As DNA, the CDR3 is TGTGCCAGCAGCGTAGGAGGGAGCTCCTACGAGCAGTACTTC.